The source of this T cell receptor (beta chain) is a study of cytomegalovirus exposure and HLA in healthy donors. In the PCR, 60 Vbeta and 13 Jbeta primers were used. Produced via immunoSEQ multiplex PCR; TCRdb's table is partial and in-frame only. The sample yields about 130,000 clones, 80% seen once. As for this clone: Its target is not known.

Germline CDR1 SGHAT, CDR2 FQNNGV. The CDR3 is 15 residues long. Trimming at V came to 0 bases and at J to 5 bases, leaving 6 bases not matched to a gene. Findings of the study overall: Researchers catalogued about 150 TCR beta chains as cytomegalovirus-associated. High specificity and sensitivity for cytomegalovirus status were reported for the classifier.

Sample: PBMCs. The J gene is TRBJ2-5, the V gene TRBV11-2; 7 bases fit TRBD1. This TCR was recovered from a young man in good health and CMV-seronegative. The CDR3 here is CASSLDQTGWETQYF. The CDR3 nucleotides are TGTGCCAGCAGCTTAGATCAGACAGGGTGGGAGACCCAGTACTTC.